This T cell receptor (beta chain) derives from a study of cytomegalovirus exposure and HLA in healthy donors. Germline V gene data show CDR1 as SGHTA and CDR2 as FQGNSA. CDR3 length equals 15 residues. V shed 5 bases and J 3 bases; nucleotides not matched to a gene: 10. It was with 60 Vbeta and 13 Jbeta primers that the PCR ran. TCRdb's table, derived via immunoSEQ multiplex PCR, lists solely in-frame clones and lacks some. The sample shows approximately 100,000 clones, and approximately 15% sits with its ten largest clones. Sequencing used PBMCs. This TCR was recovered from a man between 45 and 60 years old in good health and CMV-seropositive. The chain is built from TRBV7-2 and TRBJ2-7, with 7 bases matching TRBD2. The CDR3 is CASSLGTTSNYEQYF. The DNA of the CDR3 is TGTGCCAGCAGCCTTGGCACGACTAGCAACTACGAGCAGTACTTC.